The rows below give T cell receptor beta chains drawn from one sample of a study of blood T cell repertoires in COVID-19. Data came from immunoSEQ multiplex PCR; TCRdb stores just in-frame clones and leaves some out. Of about 160,000 clones in the sample, about 93% were seen once. The sequenced sample consisted of peripheral blood. The receptors originated from a woman in her forties or fifties with acute or convalescent COVID-19. CDR3s include the opening cysteine and the closing phenylalanine or tryptophan. Each record gives: J gene, D gene, V gene, clone size, CDR3 DNA, CDR3 protein. D genes are given only for firm matches. Clone size appears in some rows only: once, few, many, or a class for an expanded clone.

j_gene: TRBJ2-3; d_gene: .; v_gene: TRBV15; abundance: .; CDR3nt: TGTGCCACCAGCGCATCAGGGGTCGCTCGCACAGATACGCAGTATTTT; CDR3aa: CATSASGVARTDTQYF
j_gene: TRBJ1-2; d_gene: .; v_gene: TRBV28; abundance: .; CDR3nt: TGTGCCAGCAGTTTCTCGGGAGGGTATGGCTACACCTTC; CDR3aa: CASSFSGGYGYTF
j_gene: TRBJ2-7; d_gene: .; v_gene: TRBV11-1; abundance: once; CDR3nt: TGTGCCAGCAGCTTCACTAGCTCCTACGAGCAGTACTTC; CDR3aa: CASSFTSSYEQYF
j_gene: TRBJ2-1; d_gene: .; v_gene: TRBV6-5; abundance: .; CDR3nt: TGTGCCAGCAGCCCGACGGGGGTAAACAATGAGCAGTTCTTC; CDR3aa: CASSPTGVNNEQFF
j_gene: TRBJ2-4; d_gene: .; v_gene: TRBV7-8; abundance: .; CDR3nt: TGTGCCACCGGGAGGGGGCCCAAAAACATTCAGTACTTC; CDR3aa: CATGRGPKNIQYF
j_gene: TRBJ1-2; d_gene: TRBD1; v_gene: TRBV18; abundance: .; CDR3nt: TGTGCCAGCTCCCCAGGCCGGACAGGGCTTTCGTACACCTTC; CDR3aa: CASSPGRTGLSYTF
j_gene: TRBJ1-1; d_gene: .; v_gene: TRBV6-5; abundance: .; CDR3nt: TGTGCCAGCAGATCACAGGGAAACACTGAAGCTTTCTTT; CDR3aa: CASRSQGNTEAFF
j_gene: TRBJ2-1; d_gene: .; v_gene: TRBV10-3; abundance: .; CDR3nt: TGTGCCATCAGGGGGGCTTACAATGAGCAGTTCTTC; CDR3aa: CAIRGAYNEQFF
j_gene: TRBJ2-7; d_gene: TRBD1; v_gene: TRBV27; abundance: .; CDR3nt: TGTGCCAGCAGCCCAATCGGGACAGGGGGGTCCTACGAGCAGTACTTC; CDR3aa: CASSPIGTGGSYEQYF
j_gene: TRBJ2-2; d_gene: .; v_gene: TRBV2; abundance: .; CDR3nt: TGTGCCAGCAAAGGGCAGGGAGGAACCGGGGAGCTGTTTTTT; CDR3aa: CASKGQGGTGELFF
j_gene: TRBJ2-6; d_gene: .; v_gene: TRBV4-2; abundance: once; CDR3nt: TGTGCCAGCCACAGGGCTGGGGCCAACGTCCTGACTTTC; CDR3aa: CASHRAGANVLTF
j_gene: TRBJ2-2; d_gene: TRBD1; v_gene: TRBV11-2; abundance: .; CDR3nt: TGTGCCAGCAGCTTAAAGGGACAGGGAACCGGGGAGCTGTTTTTT; CDR3aa: CASSLKGQGTGELFF
j_gene: TRBJ2-1; d_gene: .; v_gene: TRBV7-2; abundance: .; CDR3nt: TGTGCCAGCAGTTCATCAGGGGACCACAATGAGCAGTTCTTC; CDR3aa: CASSSSGDHNEQFF
j_gene: TRBJ1-2; d_gene: TRBD1; v_gene: TRBV19; abundance: .; CDR3nt: TGTGCCAGTAGTACCCTAAATATAAGGGGGCCGCTATCGGGCTACACCTTC; CDR3aa: CASSTLNIRGPLSGYTF
j_gene: TRBJ1-1; d_gene: .; v_gene: TRBV29-1; abundance: .; CDR3nt: TGCAGCGTTCTTTTAACGGGATCGAACACTGAAGCTTTCTTT; CDR3aa: CSVLLTGSNTEAFF
j_gene: TRBJ1-3; d_gene: .; v_gene: TRBV27; abundance: .; CDR3nt: TGTGCCAGCAGTTTACGGAACGTACGGAGATTCTCTGGAAACACCATATATTTT; CDR3aa: CASSLRNVRRFSGNTIYF
j_gene: TRBJ1-2; d_gene: TRBD1; v_gene: TRBV5-1; abundance: .; CDR3nt: TGCGCCAGCAGCTGGACGACAGGGGACTACACCTTC; CDR3aa: CASSWTTGDYTF
j_gene: TRBJ1-4; d_gene: .; v_gene: TRBV6-5; abundance: .; CDR3nt: TGTGCCAGCAGTTACTCGAGCAATGAAAAACTGTTTTTT; CDR3aa: CASSYSSNEKLFF
j_gene: TRBJ1-5; d_gene: .; v_gene: TRBV28; abundance: .; CDR3nt: TGTGCCAGCAGTCAGAGCAATCAGCCCCAGCATTTT; CDR3aa: CASSQSNQPQHF
j_gene: TRBJ2-1; d_gene: TRBD2; v_gene: TRBV7-9; abundance: .; CDR3nt: TGTGCCAGCACCCCCAAACTCCGACTAGCGGGCTCCTACAATGAGCAGTTCTTC; CDR3aa: CASTPKLRLAGSYNEQFF
j_gene: TRBJ1-1; d_gene: .; v_gene: TRBV14; abundance: .; CDR3nt: TGTGCCAGCAGCCCTTTGAACACTGAAGCTTTCTTT; CDR3aa: CASSPLNTEAFF
j_gene: TRBJ1-5; d_gene: .; v_gene: TRBV10-2; abundance: .; CDR3nt: TGCGCCAGCAGTCCTGCAGGGGGCAATCAGCCCCAGCATTTT; CDR3aa: CASSPAGGNQPQHF
j_gene: TRBJ1-6; d_gene: .; v_gene: TRBV5-1; abundance: .; CDR3nt: TGCGCCAGCAGCTTGGTTTCTTCTAGGGAGGGTTCACCCCTCCACTTT; CDR3aa: CASSLVSSREGSPLHF
j_gene: TRBJ1-2; d_gene: .; v_gene: TRBV3-1/TRBV3-2; abundance: .; CDR3nt: TGTGCCAGCAGCCTCCCTGGACAGCCAGGAGGCTACACCTTC; CDR3aa: CASSLPGQPGGYTF
j_gene: TRBJ1-6; d_gene: .; v_gene: TRBV11-2; abundance: .; CDR3nt: TGTGCCAGCAGCTTAATACAGAATAATTCACCCCTCCACTTT; CDR3aa: CASSLIQNNSPLHF
j_gene: TRBJ1-5; d_gene: TRBD1; v_gene: TRBV18; abundance: few; CDR3nt: TGTGCCAGCTCACTGGAGACAGGGGGCGATCAGCCCCAGCATTTT; CDR3aa: CASSLETGGDQPQHF
j_gene: TRBJ1-1; d_gene: TRBD1; v_gene: TRBV28; abundance: .; CDR3nt: TGTGCCAGCACCTGGGGGACAGGGGATATCTATTGGGACACTGAAGCTTTCTTT; CDR3aa: CASTWGTGDIYWDTEAFF
j_gene: TRBJ2-4; d_gene: .; v_gene: TRBV5-4; abundance: .; CDR3nt: TGTGCCAGCAGCTTGACGGGAGAAAACATTCAGTACTTC; CDR3aa: CASSLTGENIQYF
j_gene: TRBJ2-3; d_gene: TRBD2; v_gene: TRBV18; abundance: .; CDR3nt: TGTGCCAGCTCACCACCGGGGCGGGGGAGCACAGATACGCAGTATTTT; CDR3aa: CASSPPGRGSTDTQYF